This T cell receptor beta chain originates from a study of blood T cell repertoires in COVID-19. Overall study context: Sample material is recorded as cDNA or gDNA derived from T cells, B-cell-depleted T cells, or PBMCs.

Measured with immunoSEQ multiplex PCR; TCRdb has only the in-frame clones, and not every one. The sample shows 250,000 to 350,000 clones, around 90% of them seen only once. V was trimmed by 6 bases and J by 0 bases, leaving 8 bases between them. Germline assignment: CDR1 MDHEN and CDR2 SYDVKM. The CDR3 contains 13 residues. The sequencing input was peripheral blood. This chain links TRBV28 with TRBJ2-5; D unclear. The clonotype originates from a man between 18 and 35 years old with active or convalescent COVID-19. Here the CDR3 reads CASRDLNQETQYF. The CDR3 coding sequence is TGTGCCAGCAGAGATCTAAACCAAGAGACCCAGTACTTC.